This T cell receptor (beta chain) was sequenced during a study of pediatric ulcerative colitis. For this clone: The target antigen is unknown.

Sequencing was performed with immunoSEQ multiplex PCR; in TCRdb, only in-frame clones are kept and a portion is missing. The data hold about 36,000 clones, with less than 80% observed a single time. Study conclusions and caveats: Clonal expansions reduced rectal repertoire diversity in acute severe colitis. Two patients' blood samples yielded substantially fewer templates. Total lymphocyte DNA, not sorted subsets, was the template.

Rectal tissue came from one to two pinch biopsies taken at colonoscopy. The CDR3 length is 15 residues. Trimming cost V 5 bases and J 1 base, with 11 bases left between them. Germline values: CDR1 SGHVS, CDR2 FNYEAQ. This TCR came from a boy between 5 and 17 years old with moderate ulcerative colitis. The chain is built from TRBV7-6 and TRBJ1-4; tentative D call: TRBD1 (6 bases). Input material: gut tissue. CDR3 amino acids: CASSTGIGTNEKLFF. Written as DNA, the CDR3 is TGTGCCAGCAGCACAGGGATAGGAACTAATGAAAAACTGTTTTTT.